The T cell receptor beta chain under discussion was sequenced for a study of T-cell memory formation after mild COVID-19. The study's findings and limits: Whether day 37 second-wave clones are SARS-CoV-2-specific was not confirmed.

CDR1 is MNHEY and CDR2 is SVGAGI in the germline V gene. This CDR3 is 16 amino acids long. After removal of 2 bases from V and 2 bases from J, the junction contained 6 bases not matched to a gene. Of note for this clonotype: The antigen is undetermined.

TCRdb processed the 5' RACE reads anew with MiXCR; each CDR3 protein has one entry. The sample contains about 250,000 distinct CDR3 sequences, about 16% of which appear only once. This TCR derives from a young man who had mild COVID-19 (a few samples of this study predate the infection). Cell type and time point are not known. Sample: PBMCs or a T cell subset sorted from them (not recorded which). This chain connects TRBV6-5 to TRBJ1-3, with 7 bases matching TRBD1. The CDR3 DNA follows: TGTGCCAGCAGTTACACGAGACAGGGTGCTGGAAACACCATATATTTT. Its translation is CASSYTRQGAGNTIYF.